This T cell receptor beta chain stems from a study of beta chain features in type 1 diabetes. General study points: Type 1 diabetes patients showed a moderate but significant shortening of TCRB CDR3s in all four CD4+ subsets. The analysis here could not establish whether HLA type shapes TCRB rearrangement. Comparison showed that naive, central memory and Treg TCRB repertoires appeared more similar among patients than among healthy donors.

Remarks on this clone: Its antigen is currently unknown.

Investigators reverse transcribed all isolated RNA, so they sequenced expressed TCRB transcripts. The method was immunoSEQ multiplex PCR; TCRdb's version includes in-frame clones alone and lacks a portion of them. The sample includes some 350,000 clones, around 9.6% of them seen just once. The CDR3 runs to 17 residues. Germline CDR1 reads SGHRS; CDR2 reads YFSETQ. The V gene lost 2 bases and the J gene lost 5 bases, with 22 bases spanning the gap. The sequence came from a man aged 25-40 years with type 1 diabetes. The sample comprised central memory CD4+ T cells from blood. The rearrangement joins TRBV5-1 to TRBJ2-5, with D possibly called TRBD1 or TRBD2 (6 bases each). The CDR3 DNA follows: TGCGCCAGCAGCTTTTTTCCCCCGGGGGCAAAAGGGGAGACCCAGTACTTC. This translates into CASSFFPPGAKGETQYF.